The 21 T cell receptor beta chains below were found in one sample sequenced in a study of control samples from healthy donors and cancer patients. Assay: immunoSEQ multiplex PCR; the TCRdb copy retains only in-frame clones and omits some. This table has some 94,000 clones, about 88% appearing once. The sequencing sample was made of blood. These receptors came from a woman aged 50 to 65 in good health.

The rearrangement links TRBV2 to TRBJ2-7; TRBD1 aligns across 7 bases. Germline V lookup: CDR1 SNHLY, CDR2 FYNNEI. This CDR3 region has 12 residues. CDR3 in DNA: TGTGCTGGCAGGGGGAGCTCCTACGAGCAGTACTTC. It encodes CAGRGSSYEQYF.

The chain combines TRBV5-5 with TRBJ1-1, with unresolved D. Trimming pared 3 bases from V and 3 bases from J, leaving 15 bases between. The CDR3 sequence is 15 residues long. Germline assignment: CDR1 SGHKS and CDR2 YYEKEE (reference sequence). This chain's CDR3 is CASSSGVRVYTEAFF. CDR3 nucleotide sequence: TGTGCCAGCAGCTCCGGGGTAAGAGTTTACACTGAAGCTTTCTTT.

The chain combines TRBV7-2 with TRBJ1-3; no firm D call. The length of the CDR3 is 15 residues. CDR1 and CDR2 from the germline V gene are SGHTA and FQGNSA. The germline V and J ends were trimmed by 5 bases and 4 bases, with 15 bases remaining between them. This CDR3 reads CASSPGSLGGNTIYF. The CDR3, as DNA: TGTGCCAGCAGCCCCGGGTCCCTAGGAGGAAACACCATATATTTT.

The V call is TRBV7-3, the J call TRBJ2-5, with D possibly called TRBD1 or TRBD2 (5 bases each). V lost 0 bases to trimming and J lost 6 bases, with 11 bases between them. CDR1 SGHTA and CDR2 FQGTGA come from the germline V gene. The CDR3 length is 14 residues. The CDR3 DNA follows: TGTGCCAGCAGCTTAACCTCAGGGAGTCAGACCCAGTACTTC. It is translated as CASSLTSGSQTQYF.

The chain combines TRBV18 with TRBJ1-6; D not certain. Between the trimmed V and J ends, which lost 0 bases and 4 bases, there was a span of 4 bases. CDR1 KGHSH and CDR2 LQKENI come from the germline V gene. The CDR3 consists of 14 residues. The CDR3 here is CASSPPGYNSPLHF. DNA of the CDR3: TGTGCCAGCTCACCACCGGGATATAATTCACCCCTCCACTTT.

The V call is TRBV2, the J call TRBJ2-2; D is unresolved. Germline lookup yields CDR1 SNHLY and CDR2 FYNNEI. Trimming removed 8 bases from V and 2 bases from J, with 12 bases in between. The CDR3 is 14 amino acids. The CDR3: CASGASVNTGELFF. In DNA, the CDR3 is TGTGCCAGCGGAGCCAGCGTTAACACCGGGGAGCTGTTTTTT.

The chain employs TRBV6-5 and TRBJ1-5; TRBD1 is a possible D gene (5 bases). Looked up from germline, CDR1 is MNHEY and CDR2 is SVGAGI. Trimming left V 0 bases short and J 8 bases short, with 8 bases between. The CDR3 loop spans 13 amino acids. DNA for the CDR3: TGTGCCAGCAGTTACTCGGGGGGGGAGCCCCAGCATTTT. As protein: CASSYSGGEPQHF.

J is TRBJ2-5 and V is TRBV5-5; 7 positions match TRBD2. This CDR3 has 14 amino acids. Germline V lookup: CDR1 SGHKS, CDR2 YYEKEE (reference sequence). V lost 4 bases, J lost 1 base, and 4 bases stayed unmatched. CDR3 nucleotide sequence: TGTGCCAGCAGCGGGTGGGGGGGCCAAGAGACCCAGTACTTC. Protein: CASSGWGGQETQYF.

V usage is TRBV5-6 and J usage is TRBJ1-6; no clear D gene. The V gene's germline CDR1 is SGHDT and CDR2 YYEEEE. Trimming removed 0 bases at V and 0 bases at J, with 13 bases between. The CDR3 is 18 residues long. CDR3 coding DNA: TGTGCCAGCAGCTTGGCCTGGGAGGCTAACTCCTATAATTCACCCCTCCACTTT. This encodes CASSLAWEANSYNSPLHF.

The chain is built from TRBV29-1 and TRBJ2-7, with 9 bases lining up with TRBD1. CDR3 length: 13 amino acids. With V trimmed by 8 bases and J by 7 bases, 12 bases remained unmatched. Per germline, CDR1 SQVTM and CDR2 ANQGSEA. The CDR3 is CSTSTGTGREQYF. Written as DNA, the CDR3 is TGCAGCACTTCCACCGGGACAGGGCGGGAGCAGTACTTC.

The V gene is TRBV5-6, the J gene TRBJ2-7, with 7 bases that match TRBD1. The CDR3 is 13 residues long. The J segment lost 4 bases and the V segment lost 4 bases, leaving 5 bases of the junction unmatched. Looked up from germline, CDR1 is SGHDT and CDR2 is YYEEEE. In DNA form, the CDR3 reads TGTGCCAGCAGCATTGACAGGGAGTACGAGCAGTACTTC. Translated, it gives CASSIDREYEQYF.

The genes are TRBV14 and TRBJ2-5, with TRBD2 identical over 11 bases. The CDR3 loop spans 15 amino acids. Germline V gives CDR1 SGHDN, CDR2 FVKESK. The V and J ends lost 4 bases and 3 bases, in that order; junction bases with no gene match: 4. CDR3 nucleotide sequence: TGTGCCAGCAGCCTGACGACTAGCGGGAAAGAGACCCAGTACTTC. Translated, it gives CASSLTTSGKETQYF.

The chain joins TRBV28 to TRBJ1-2, with a possible D match to TRBD1 (5 bases). Deletions cut 7 bases from V and 6 bases from J, with 15 bases between. Germline V gene sequence: CDR1 MDHEN, CDR2 SYDVKM. The CDR3 sequence is 13 residues long. The DNA of the CDR3 is TGTGCCAGCACCTGGGGACTGACAAATGGCTACACCTTC. It translates to CASTWGLTNGYTF.

Many counts were recorded for this clone. The chain carries TRBV24-1 and TRBJ1-6; TRBD1 agrees at 8 bases. CDR1 is KGHDR and CDR2 is SFDVKD in the germline V gene. There are 17 residues in the CDR3. Trimming took 3 bases from V and 7 from J; bases not matched to a gene: 10. As DNA, the CDR3 is TGTGCCACCAGTGATAAGCCCGGACAGGGTAGGAATTCACCCCTCCACTTT. Translation: CATSDKPGQGRNSPLHF.

The chain uses TRBV24-1 and TRBJ2-7, with 8 bases matching TRBD2. This CDR3 region has 17 residues. CDR1 is KGHDR and CDR2 is SFDVKD in the germline V gene. The junction had 10 bases not matched to a gene; V was cut back by 3 bases and J by 1 base. Here the CDR3 reads CATSDPGSSGRSYEQYF. The DNA for the CDR3 is TGTGCCACCAGTGATCCGGGGTCGAGCGGGAGATCCTACGAGCAGTACTTC.

The chain is built from TRBV3-1 (or the pseudogene TRBV3-2) and TRBJ2-7; TRBD1 matches 9 bases. Germline V gene lookup returns CDR1 LGHDT and CDR2 YNNKEL (reference sequence). The J segment lost 6 bases and the V segment lost 4 bases, leaving 7 bases of the junction unmatched. This CDR3 has 14 amino acids. The CDR3 coding sequence is TGTGCCAGCAGCCGGGAAGGACAGGGGAGCGAGCAGTACTTC. Translated, it gives CASSREGQGSEQYF.

The rearrangement links TRBV7-3 to TRBJ2-1, with D possibly matching TRBD2 (6 bases). This CDR3 spans 15 amino acids. CDR1 is SGHTA, CDR2 FQGTGA, per germline. Trimming cost V 3 bases and J 8 bases, with 17 bases left between them. CDR3 coding DNA: TGTGCCAGCAGCTTGTACGGGGGAGTCTCGGATGAGCAGTTCTTC. This translates into CASSLYGGVSDEQFF.

The J gene is TRBJ2-7, the V gene TRBV18; the D gene is possibly TRBD1 (5 bases). CDR3 length: 16 residues. V was clipped by 3 bases and J by 3 bases, with 18 bases between them. The germline gives CDR1 KGHSH, CDR2 LQKENI. CDR3 sequence: CASSPGHPVGGYEQYF. Written as DNA, the CDR3 is TGTGCCAGCTCACCTGGACACCCGGTTGGCGGCTACGAGCAGTACTTC.

CDR3 region: CASSGGISGSSNEQFF. As DNA, the CDR3 is TGTGCCAGCAGCGGAGGCATTAGCGGGAGTTCGAATGAGCAGTTCTTC. The gene calls are TRBV7-2 and TRBJ2-1, with 9 nucleotides matching TRBD2. The CDR3 has 16 residues. The V segment lost 5 bases and the J segment 7 bases; nucleotides outside the gene matches: 12. Germline V CDR1 and CDR2: SGHTA, FQGNSA. The whole variable domain, filled in from reference TRBV7-2 and TRBJ2-1, reads GAGVSQSPSNKVTEKGKDVELRCDPISGHTALYWYRQSLGQGLEFLIYFQGNSAPDKSGLPSDRFSAERTGGSVSTLTIQRTQQEDSAVYLCASSGGISGSSNEQFFGPGTRLTVL.

The chain joins TRBV29-1 to TRBJ1-1; D is unresolved. The CDR3 length is 15 residues. Deletions cut 2 bases from V and 4 bases from J, with 17 bases between. Germline CDR1 is SQVTM and CDR2 is ANQGSEA. The CDR3 nucleotides read TGCAGCGTTGAAAGAGGTGGGATTGGAACCACTGAAGCTTTCTTT. Translation: CSVERGGIGTTEAFF.

The J gene is TRBJ1-2, the V gene TRBV7-2; 8 nucleotides align to TRBD1. Germline CDR1 is SGHTA and CDR2 is FQGNSA. V lost 5 bases and J lost 4; bases outside the gene matches: 9. The length of the CDR3 is 15 residues. The CDR3 bases are TGTGCCAGCAGCCCCTCGACAGGGGCCTTCTATGGCTACACCTTC. Its protein is CASSPSTGAFYGYTF.